The next 32 T cell receptor beta chains were all read from a single sample in a study of T cell repertoires in cytomegalovirus infection. MiXCR was run by TCRdb on the reads, yielding one entry per CDR3 protein. The table shows about 400,000 distinct CDR3 sequences, with less than 20% occurring only once. The specimen sequenced was PBMCs. These receptors were collected from a human donor in good health (CMV status not recorded). Some clones in this sample may be carry-over from other donors' samples.

In its sample, this clonotype was seen many times. The genes are TRBV7-2 and TRBJ2-7, with D uncertain. Trimming stripped 1 base from V and 2 bases from J, with 9 bases between. The germline V gene has CDR1 SGHTA and CDR2 FQGNSA. The CDR3 runs 14 residues. CDR3 nucleotides: TGTGCCAGCAGCTTAGGGCCACCAACCTACGAGCAGTACTTC. Its protein product is CASSLGPPTYEQYF.

There are many counts of this clonotype. V gene TRBV7-2 combines with J gene TRBJ2-1, with 13 bases identical to TRBD2. This CDR3 region has 16 residues. Germline V lookup: CDR1 SGHTA, CDR2 FQGNSA. V shed 1 base, J shed 7 bases, and the junction held 4 bases outside the gene matches. CDR3 sequence (DNA): TGTGCCAGCAGCTTAGTCGCGACTAGCGGGGGGAATGAGCAGTTCTTC. Its translation is CASSLVATSGGNEQFF. Supplemented by reference TRBV7-2 and TRBJ2-1, the full variable domain reads GAGVSQSPSNKVTEKGKDVELRCDPISGHTALYWYRQSLGQGLEFLIYFQGNSAPDKSGLPSDRFSAERTGGSVSTLTIQRTQQEDSAVYLCASSLVATSGGNEQFFGPGTRLTVL.

This clonotype was seen ten or more times. The genes are TRBV7-2 and TRBJ1-1; TRBD1 aligns across 8 bases. The CDR3 extends over 13 amino acids. The germline gives CDR1 SGHTA, CDR2 FQGNSA. V dropped 8 bases and J dropped 5; count of bases not matched to a gene: 7. The DNA of the CDR3 is TGTGCCAGCGCAGGGGGCGCGTGGACTGAAGCTTTCTTT. It is translated as CASAGGAWTEAFF.

This clonotype was recorded a few times. The gene calls are TRBV6-1 and TRBJ1-5, with D perhaps TRBD1 (6 bases). V lost 2 bases to trimming and J lost 7 bases, with 12 bases between them. CDR3 size: 14 residues. CDR1 is MNHNS, CDR2 SASEGT, per germline. In nucleotides, the CDR3 is TGTGCCAGCAGTGAAACCTGGGGGGGCCAGCCCCAGCATTTT. Amino acid sequence: CASSETWGGQPQHF.

This clonotype was detected many times. The genes are TRBV5-6 and TRBJ2-1, with 9 bases that match TRBD2. The V gene's germline CDR1 is SGHDT and CDR2 YYEEEE. Unmatched junction bases numbered 17, after V lost 4 bases and J lost 9 bases. The CDR3 covers 17 residues. CDR3 sequence (DNA): TGTGCCAGCAGCCGGAGGGCGGGAGGGCCGGGGTTTCTTGAGCAGTTCTTC. Its protein is CASSRRAGGPGFLEQFF.

This clonotype was counted only a few times. The V and J genes are TRBV7-2 and TRBJ2-7; 14 bases align to TRBD2. This CDR3 is built from 13 residues. Germline-derived CDR1 and CDR2 are SGHTA and FQGNSA. With 5 bases clipped from V and 10 bases from J, the junction kept 4 bases outside the gene matches. The CDR3 DNA reads TGTGCCAGCAGCGTCGGGACTAGCGGGGGACAGTACTTC. Its translation is CASSVGTSGGQYF.

The chain has TRBV7-2 and TRBJ2-7; D is possibly TRBD2 (5 bases). V lost 5 bases to trimming and J lost 6 bases, with 17 bases between them. CDR1 is SGHTA, CDR2 FQGNSA, per germline. The length of the CDR3 is 14 residues. DNA of the CDR3: TGTGCCAGCAGCCGGCCCGACTATTCCCTCGAGCAGTACTTC. Its translation is CASSRPDYSLEQYF.

In this sample, this clonotype turned up a few times. The CDR3 DNA follows: TGCGCCAGCAGTGAGTTCCTAGCGGATGAGCAGTTCTTC. Protein: CASSEFLADEQFF. The chain recombines TRBV10-1 with TRBJ2-1, with 7 bases identical to TRBD2. Germline CDR1 and CDR2: WNHNN and SYGVQD (reference sequence). There are 13 residues in the CDR3. V lost 1 base to trimming and J lost 8 bases; unmatched junction nucleotides: 2.

This clonotype has ten or more counts. The rearrangement links TRBV12-3 or TRBV12-4 to TRBJ1-5; 7 bases are shared with TRBD1. The CDR3 runs to 15 residues. The V segment lost 5 bases and the J segment 0 bases; nucleotides outside the gene matches: 4. The CDR3 bases are TGTGCCAGCAGTAAGACAGGGAATAGCAATCAGCCCCAGCATTTT. Amino acid sequence: CASSKTGNSNQPQHF.

In its sample, this clonotype was seen a few times. This sequence joins TRBV20-1 and TRBJ1-5; TRBD1 might be the D (5 bases). Trimming shortened V by 2 bases and J by 0 bases, and 11 bases separated the two germline ends. The CDR3 covers 15 residues. Germline-derived CDR1 and CDR2 are DFQATT and SNEGSKA (reference sequence). The CDR3 sequence is CSARPTGYSNQPQHF. CDR3 sequence (DNA): TGCAGTGCTAGACCAACAGGATATAGCAATCAGCCCCAGCATTTT.

The chain uses TRBV24-1 and TRBJ2-5; TRBD2 might be the D (5 bases). This CDR3 has 14 residues. V gave up 4 bases and J gave up 1 base, with 9 bases separating them. Germline CDR1 is KGHDR and CDR2 is SFDVKD. The CDR3 DNA reads TGTGCCACCAGTGACGGGGATTTCCAAGAGACCCAGTACTTC. Protein product: CATSDGDFQETQYF.

With respect to this clonotype: This may be a read error: a much more frequent sequence differs by one nucleotide. The chain has TRBV20-1 and TRBJ2-3; D gene ambiguous. The germline V gene has CDR1 DFQATT and CDR2 SNEGSKA (reference sequence). The CDR3 spans 12 residues. The DNA for the CDR3 is TGCAGTGCTAGTGGAAGCACACATACGCAGTATTTT. It yields the protein CSASGSTHTQYF.

Ten or more counts support this clonotype. This chain joins TRBV7-2 and TRBJ2-7; 13 nucleotides align to TRBD2. CDR3 size: 22 residues. Germline V gives CDR1 SGHTA, CDR2 FQGNSA. Trimming at V came to 5 bases and at J to 4 bases, leaving 26 bases not matched to a gene. The DNA of the CDR3 is TGTGCCAGCAGCCGTCTCCCCCGGATACTAGCGGGAGGGCCAGATTATCTTTACGAGCAGTACTTC. Translating it yields CASSRLPRILAGGPDYLYEQYF.

This clonotype was recorded at least ten times. The chain employs TRBV7-6 and TRBJ2-3; D is possibly TRBD2 (6 bases). The CDR3 loop spans 16 amino acids. Looked up from germline, CDR1 is SGHVS and CDR2 is FNYEAQ. The germline V and J ends were trimmed by 1 base and 0 bases, with 11 bases remaining between them. The CDR3 nucleotides are TGTGCCAGCAGCTTAGTGGCGGGGTCTAGCACAGATACGCAGTATTTT. This sequence encodes CASSLVAGSSTDTQYF.

This clonotype was counted at least ten times. Written as DNA, the CDR3 is TGTGCCAGCAGCCCTAGAGAACTAGCCAAAAACATTCAGTACTTC. Translating it yields CASSPRELAKNIQYF. The chain joins TRBV12-3 or TRBV12-4 to TRBJ2-4; D not certain. The CDR3 covers 15 residues. V was pared by 6 bases and J by 0 bases, with 12 bases between.

The chain joins TRBV9 to TRBJ2-3; TRBD2 matches 9 bases. Germline V CDR1 and CDR2: SGDLS, YYNGEE. The CDR3 loop spans 15 amino acids. Losses at the gene ends were 4 bases for V and 4 bases for J; bases not matched to a gene: 7. CDR3: CASSLSGGIPDTQYF. The CDR3 DNA follows: TGTGCCAGCAGCCTTAGCGGGGGAATTCCAGATACGCAGTATTTT.

In this sample, this clonotype turned up many times. In DNA form, the CDR3 reads TGTGCCAGCAGCCACCGACTAGCGGCTTACAATGAGCAGTTCTTC. As protein: CASSHRLAAYNEQFF. This chain joins TRBV7-8 and TRBJ2-1, with 9 nucleotides matching TRBD2. Germline lookup yields CDR1 SGHVS and CDR2 FQNEAQ. The CDR3 consists of 15 residues. The junction had 6 bases not matched to a gene; V was cut back by 5 bases and J by 4 bases.

This chain connects TRBV20-1 to TRBJ2-3; 9 nucleotides line up with TRBD2. Germline loops: CDR1 DFQATT, CDR2 SNEGSKA (reference sequence). The length of the CDR3 is 14 residues. The V gene end was trimmed by 3 bases and the J gene end by 5 bases; junction bases not matched to a gene: 6. The CDR3 spells CSASHSGREDTQYF. For the CDR3, the DNA is TGCAGTGCTAGTCATAGCGGGAGAGAAGATACGCAGTATTTT.

This clonotype was picked up many times. This rearrangement joins TRBV6-1 to TRBJ2-7, with D perhaps being TRBD1 or TRBD2 (5 bases each). The CDR3 spans 14 residues. Trimming pared 1 base from V and 6 bases from J, leaving 13 bases between. The germline gives CDR1 MNHNS, CDR2 SASEGT. The CDR3 spells CASSEVPGRGEQYV. CDR3 DNA: TGTGCCAGCAGTGAAGTCCCAGGGAGAGGCGAGCAGTACGTC.

This clonotype was counted between two and nine times. The chain employs TRBV6-2 or TRBV6-3 and TRBJ1-5, with D hard to call. The CDR3 runs to 14 residues. The germline V gene has CDR1 MNHEY and CDR2 SVGEGT. Trimming removed 4 bases from V and 0 bases from J, with 7 bases in between. This chain's CDR3 is CASSFADSNQPQHF. In DNA, the CDR3 is TGTGCCAGCAGTTTCGCAGATAGCAATCAGCCCCAGCATTTT.

This chain uses TRBV7-9 with TRBJ2-5; D unclear. CDR3 size: 14 residues. Germline V gene sequence: CDR1 SEHNR, CDR2 FQNEAQ (reference sequence). The V end lost 5 bases, the J end lost 2 bases, and 12 bases lay between the germline ends. The CDR3 DNA reads as TGTGCCAGCAGCCAAAACACCGTACAAGAGACCCAGTACTTC. It specifies CASSQNTVQETQYF.

This clonotype was counted ten times or more. This chain joins TRBV7-9 and TRBJ1-1, with TRBD1 as a possible D gene (5 bases). The germline CDR1 and CDR2 sequences are SEHNR and FQNEAQ (reference sequence). The CDR3 runs 15 residues. Trimming took 5 bases from V and 1 from J, leaving 14 bases between them. This CDR3 reads CASSVYRDRNTEAFF. For the CDR3, the DNA is TGTGCCAGCAGCGTGTACCGGGACCGGAACACTGAAGCTTTCTTT.

This clonotype was detected ten times or more. This rearrangement joins TRBV7-2 to TRBJ2-3; 10 bases map to TRBD2. The V gene's germline CDR1 is SGHTA and CDR2 FQGNSA. Trimming cost V 0 bases and J 0 bases; bases outside gene matches: 0. The CDR3 extends over 16 amino acids. CDR3 in amino acids: CASSLAAGGSTDTQYF. CDR3 nucleotide sequence: TGTGCCAGCAGCTTAGCAGCGGGAGGGAGCACAGATACGCAGTATTTT.

This clonotype was seen many times. This rearrangement joins TRBV7-2 to TRBJ2-7; 13 nucleotides agree with TRBD2. V gave up 5 bases and J gave up 0 bases; unmatched junction bases: 10. The CDR3 has 18 amino acids. Germline V lookup: CDR1 SGHTA, CDR2 FQGNSA. The chain's CDR3 is CASSPRLAGGPSSYEQYF. For the CDR3, the DNA is TGTGCCAGCAGCCCCCGACTAGCGGGAGGCCCGAGCTCCTACGAGCAGTACTTC.

The rearrangement uses TRBV10-3 and TRBJ2-1, with TRBD2 matching 13 bases. CDR3 length: 15 residues. V was clipped by 3 bases and J by 8 bases; unmatched bases: 4. Germline CDR1 ENHRY, CDR2 SYGVKD. CDR3 region: CAISEGTSGKHEQFF. The CDR3 nucleotides read TGTGCCATCAGTGAAGGGACTAGCGGGAAGCATGAGCAGTTCTTC.

This sequence joins TRBV20-1 and TRBJ2-7; weak D call: TRBD1 (6 bases). Per germline, CDR1 DFQATT and CDR2 SNEGSKA (reference sequence). The V and J ends lost 3 bases and 1 base respectively, with 13 bases between them. The CDR3 consists of 14 residues. The CDR3 sequence: CSARKATGSYEQYF. The CDR3 bases are TGCAGTGCTAGGAAGGCAACAGGGTCCTACGAGCAGTACTTC.

This clonotype came up many times. The chain is built from TRBV12-3 or TRBV12-4 and TRBJ1-4, with D maybe TRBD1 (5 bases). There are 14 residues in the CDR3. V gave up 3 bases and J gave up 5 bases, with 10 bases separating them. The CDR3 here is CASSFGDGNEKLFF. The CDR3 nucleotides are TGTGCCAGCAGTTTCGGGGACGGGAATGAAAAACTGTTTTTT.

This clonotype was recorded a few times. The chain couples TRBV7-6 to TRBJ2-5, with TRBD2 matching over 11 bases. V lost 2 bases and J lost 3; bases outside the gene matches: 14. The CDR3 is 19 residues long. CDR1 and CDR2 from the germline V gene are SGHVS and FNYEAQ. CDR3 sequence (DNA): TGTGCCAGCAGCTTACGGCCTAGCGGGAGGCCCCTGGCAAAAGAGACCCAGTACTTC. Protein product: CASSLRPSGRPLAKETQYF.

This clonotype was seen more than once but under ten times. This chain links TRBV7-2 with TRBJ1-2; D may be TRBD1 (5 bases). Trimming cost V 4 bases and J 4 bases, with 16 bases left between them. Germline CDR1 SGHTA, CDR2 FQGNSA. This CDR3 comprises 15 residues. In DNA, the CDR3 is TGTGCCAGCAGCTCTCAGGGTATGGGACCCTATGGCTACACCTTC. It codes for CASSSQGMGPYGYTF.

This clonotype appeared many times. The J gene is TRBJ2-7, the V gene TRBV11-1, with D hard to call. V was pared by 5 bases and J by 0 bases, with 14 bases between. In germline, CDR1 is SGHAT, CDR2 FQDESV (reference sequence). The CDR3 sequence is 15 residues long. The CDR3 sequence: CASSLFAVSSYEQYF. CDR3 coding DNA: TGTGCCAGCAGCCTCTTCGCCGTGAGCTCCTACGAGCAGTACTTC.

V is TRBV2 and J is TRBJ2-1; D might be TRBD1 or TRBD2, each matching 7 bases. The CDR3 loop spans 12 amino acids. CDR1 SNHLY and CDR2 FYNNEI come from the germline V gene. The V gene lost 4 bases and the J gene lost 14 bases, with 15 bases spanning the gap. CDR3 coding DNA: TGTGCCAGCAGTGGACAGGGAGGGGGGGAGTTCTTC. This encodes CASSGQGGGEFF.

This chain connects TRBV6-2 or TRBV6-3 to TRBJ2-7; D is uncertain. V was trimmed by 7 bases and J by 0 bases, leaving 16 bases between them. CDR3 length: 15 residues. Germline V lookup: CDR1 MNHEY, CDR2 SVGEGT. In DNA, the CDR3 is TGTGCCAGCAAGCCCCATGGGTCCAGCTCCTACGAGCAGTACTTC. Translated: CASKPHGSSSYEQYF.